The clone carrying this T cell receptor (beta chain) was counted at least ten times. The data were taken from a study of T cells after yellow fever vaccination. Study background: Fractions of limited cellularity were prepared by means of SMART-Seq v4 Ultra Low Input.

Germline CDR1 reads MGHRA; CDR2 reads YSYEKL. This CDR3 comprises 14 residues. V lost 3 bases and J 2 bases, leaving 11 bases between the germline ends. Points from the study as a whole: Weaker overall, the secondary response nonetheless peaked faster (day 5 versus 15).

TCRdb analysed the 5' RACE reads with MiXCR anew, one entry per CDR3 protein. This table holds around 56,000 distinct CDR3 sequences, 5.7% found once. The gene calls are TRBV4-1 and TRBJ2-7; tentative D call: TRBD2 (6 bases). This sequence originates from a man aged 18 to 35 who received the YFV17D yellow fever vaccine. The specimen comprised PBMCs, either bulk or a sorted T-cell subset (CD4+, CD8+, memory, or dextramer-sorted; not recorded which), sampled on the day of the yellow fever booster vaccination. The DNA of the CDR3 is TGCGCCAGCAGCCAGCGCGGGGTGGCCTACGAGCAGTACTTC. It specifies CASSQRGVAYEQYF.